Each of the 4 T cell receptor beta chains below was sequenced from the same sample in a study of radiation and T cells in renal cell carcinoma. Noted time point: baseline pretreatment blood. Treatment of the sample: 15 Gy SBRT to primary tumor, nephrectomy 4 weeks later. The data were produced by immunoSEQ multiplex PCR, yet TCRdb's version contains in-frame clones alone and is incomplete. The sample consists of 150,000 or so clones, about 88% of them appearing once. The source material was blood, sampled from a patient whose treatment included radiotherapy and nephrectomy. The origin of the receptors is a woman in her 50s with renal cell carcinoma.

The chain recombines TRBV4-1 with TRBJ1-5; unclear D gene. The CDR3 is made up of 15 amino acids. The germline V and J ends were trimmed by 0 bases and 3 bases, with 9 bases remaining between them. Per germline, CDR1 MGHRA and CDR2 YSYEKL. In DNA, the CDR3 is TGCGCCAGCAGCCAAGATGGGCAGGCCAATCAGCCCCAGCATTTT. This gives the protein CASSQDGQANQPQHF.

V usage is TRBV10-2 and J usage is TRBJ1-4; a possible D gene is TRBD1 (6 bases). The CDR3 runs to 13 residues. The ends were cut back, 8 bases at V and 8 bases at J, with 15 bases in the middle. Germline CDR1 and CDR2: WSHSY and SAAADI. CDR3: CASGGQTGEKLFF. The CDR3 DNA sequence: TGCGCCAGCGGAGGACAGACGGGGGAAAAACTGTTTTTT.

The chain links TRBV9 to TRBJ2-7, with a possible D match to TRBD1 (6 bases). The V gene lost 7 bases and the J gene lost 2 bases, with 13 bases spanning the gap. Germline V gives CDR1 SGDLS, CDR2 YYNGEE. This CDR3 contains 13 residues. CDR3 in DNA: TGTGCCAGCGGTAGAGGGGGAACCTACGAGCAGTACTTC. This translates into CASGRGGTYEQYF.

This sequence joins TRBV2 and TRBJ1-6; 7 bases map to TRBD1. V dropped 0 bases and J dropped 7; count of bases not matched to a gene: 3. Per the germline V gene, CDR1 is SNHLY and CDR2 is FYNNEI. The CDR3 has 15 amino acids. The CDR3 region is CASSEATGRNSPLHF. DNA for the CDR3: TGTGCCAGCAGTGAAGCGACAGGGAGGAATTCACCCCTCCACTTT.